The following is a T cell receptor (beta chain) sequence with its context. This specimen comes from a study of blood T cell repertoires in COVID-19. The wider study: Sources were T cells, B-cell-depleted T cells, or PBMCs; the material itself was cDNA or gDNA.

Seattle's enrolled individuals joined amid active infection and were then monitored longitudinally. The method was immunoSEQ multiplex PCR; TCRdb's version includes in-frame clones alone and lacks a portion of them. This table has 50,000 to 65,000 clones, about 90% appearing once. Per germline, CDR1 SGHRS and CDR2 YFSETQ. V was trimmed by 1 base and J by 8 bases, leaving 10 bases between them. The CDR3 runs to 14 residues. The TCR originated in an elderly woman with COVID-19, enrolled during active disease. The chain recombines TRBV5-1 with TRBJ1-6; D may be TRBD1 (5 bases). The sample taken for sequencing was peripheral blood. In DNA, the CDR3 is TGCGCCAGCAGCTTGACAGGATCGGATTCACCCCTCCACTTT. Translation gives CASSLTGSDSPLHF.